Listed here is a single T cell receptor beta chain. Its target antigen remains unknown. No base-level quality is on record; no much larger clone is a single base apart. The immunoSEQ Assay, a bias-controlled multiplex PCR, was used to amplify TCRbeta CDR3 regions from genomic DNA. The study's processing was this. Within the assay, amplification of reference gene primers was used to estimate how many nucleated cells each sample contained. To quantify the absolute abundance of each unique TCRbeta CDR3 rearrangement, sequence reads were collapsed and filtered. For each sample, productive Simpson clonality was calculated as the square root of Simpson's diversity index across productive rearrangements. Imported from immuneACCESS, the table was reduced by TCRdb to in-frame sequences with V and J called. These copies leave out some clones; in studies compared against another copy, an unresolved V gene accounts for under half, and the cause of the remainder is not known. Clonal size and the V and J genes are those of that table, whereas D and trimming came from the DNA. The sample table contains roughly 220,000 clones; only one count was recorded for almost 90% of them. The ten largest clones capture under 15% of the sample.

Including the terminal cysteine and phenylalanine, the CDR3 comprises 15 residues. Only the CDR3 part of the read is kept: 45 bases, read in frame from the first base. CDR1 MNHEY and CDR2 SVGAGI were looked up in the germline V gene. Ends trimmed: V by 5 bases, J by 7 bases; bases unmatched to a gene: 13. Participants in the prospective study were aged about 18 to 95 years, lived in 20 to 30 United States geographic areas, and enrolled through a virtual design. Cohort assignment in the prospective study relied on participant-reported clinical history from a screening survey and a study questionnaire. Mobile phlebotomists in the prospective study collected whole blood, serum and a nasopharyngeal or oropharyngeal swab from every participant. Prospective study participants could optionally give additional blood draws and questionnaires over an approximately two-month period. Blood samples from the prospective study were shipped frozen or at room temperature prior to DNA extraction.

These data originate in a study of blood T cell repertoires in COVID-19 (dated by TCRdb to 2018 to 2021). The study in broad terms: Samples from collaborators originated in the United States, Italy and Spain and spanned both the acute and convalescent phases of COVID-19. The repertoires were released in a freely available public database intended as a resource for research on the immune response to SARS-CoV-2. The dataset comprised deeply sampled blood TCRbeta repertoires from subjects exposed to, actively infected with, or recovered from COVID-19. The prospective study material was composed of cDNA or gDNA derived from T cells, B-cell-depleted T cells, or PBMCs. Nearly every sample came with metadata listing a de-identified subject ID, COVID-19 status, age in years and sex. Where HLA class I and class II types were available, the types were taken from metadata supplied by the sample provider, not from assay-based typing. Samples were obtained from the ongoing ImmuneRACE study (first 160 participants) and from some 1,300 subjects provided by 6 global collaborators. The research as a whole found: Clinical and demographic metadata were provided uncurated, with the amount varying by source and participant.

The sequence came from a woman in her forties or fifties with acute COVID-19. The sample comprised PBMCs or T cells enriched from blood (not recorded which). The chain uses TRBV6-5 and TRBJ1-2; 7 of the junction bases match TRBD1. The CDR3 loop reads CASSLDRRAYSGYTF. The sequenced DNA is TGTGCCAGCAGTCTGGACAGGCGTGCTTATAGTGGCTACACCTTC.